Presented here are 22 T cell receptor beta chains from one specimen sequenced in a study of blood T cell repertoires in COVID-19 (TCRdb year 2020). The library was produced with the immunoSEQ multiplex PCR assay. The clones in this table, taken by TCRdb from immuneACCESS, are in-frame only. Not every clone is retained; where verified, under half of the shortfall comes from an unresolved V gene, and the cause of the rest is unknown. Counted in this sample were about 160,000 clones; about four fifths of them appeared once. The top ten constitute 10% to 13% of the sample. Material for sequencing was peripheral blood. The origin of the receptors is a woman older than 75 with active or convalescent COVID-19.

The chain employs TRBV19 and TRBJ1-5; D not resolved. This CDR3 is built from 14 residues. Trimming stripped 4 bases from V and 4 bases from J, with 11 bases between. Per germline, CDR1 LNHDA and CDR2 SQIVND (reference sequence). The CDR3 reads CASSTREFNQPQHF. In nucleotides, the CDR3 is TGTGCCAGTAGTACCCGGGAGTTTAATCAGCCCCAGCATTTT.

This rearrangement joins TRBV5-1 to TRBJ1-2; 7 bases map to TRBD1. Germline trimming cut 0 bases from V and 3 bases from J; bases unmatched to any gene: 5. The CDR3 runs to 15 residues. Germline values: CDR1 SGHRS, CDR2 YFSETQ. The CDR3 nucleotides read TGCGCCAGCAGCTTGGGTGGAGGGGGCGACTATGGCTACACCTTC. It encodes CASSLGGGGDYGYTF.

The CDR3 DNA reads as TGCGCCAGCAGCCACTACGGACAGGGGATGGAGACCCAGTACTTC. Translation: CASSHYGQGMETQYF. The chain combines TRBV4-1 with TRBJ2-5; 9 bases are a match to TRBD1. In germline, CDR1 is MGHRA, CDR2 YSYEKL. Trimming at V came to 3 bases and at J to 5 bases, leaving 7 bases not matched to a gene. This CDR3 spans 15 amino acids.

The V and J genes are TRBV15 and TRBJ2-1, with TRBD2 as a possible D gene (6 bases). Germline V lookup: CDR1 LNHNV, CDR2 YYDKDF (reference sequence). V was clipped by 0 bases and J by 6 bases, with 12 bases between them. This CDR3 has 15 amino acids. The CDR3 coding sequence is TGTGCCACCAGCAGAGAAGGCGGGATAGGCAATGAGCAGTTCTTC. This translates into CATSREGGIGNEQFF. Using reference TRBV15 and TRBJ2-1 for the parts outside the CDR3, the full variable domain is DAMVIQNPRYQVTQFGKPVTLSCSQTLNHNVMYWYQQKSSQAPKLLFHYYDKDFNNEADTPDNFQSRRPNTSFCFLDIRSPGLGDTAMYLCATSREGGIGNEQFFGPGTRLTVL.

V is TRBV9 and J is TRBJ2-5; D uncertain. CDR3 size: 15 residues. From germline, CDR1 is SGDLS and CDR2 YYNGEE. The V gene lost 1 base and the J gene lost 0 bases, with 10 bases spanning the gap. The CDR3 loop is CASSVSHSYQETQYF. In nucleotides, the CDR3 is TGTGCCAGCAGCGTAAGCCACTCGTACCAAGAGACCCAGTACTTC. Looking up the rest from reference TRBV9 and TRBJ2-5 gives the full variable domain: DSGVTQTPKHLITATGQRVTLRCSPRSGDLSVYWYQQSLDQGLQFLIQYYNGEERAKGNILERFSAQQFPDLHSELNLSSLELGDSALYFCASSVSHSYQETQYFGPGTRLLVL.

J is TRBJ2-1 and V is TRBV18; 11 bases line up with TRBD2. The CDR3 spans 16 residues. Germline assignment: CDR1 KGHSH and CDR2 LQKENI. The ends lost 6 bases at V and 3 bases at J; junction bases unmatched: 7. The CDR3 bases are TGTGCCAGCTCGCCTGCTAGCGGGAGGCTCTACAATGAGCAGTTCTTC. As protein: CASSPASGRLYNEQFF.

V usage is TRBV6-1 and J usage is TRBJ2-5; 8 bases align to TRBD2. Germline-derived CDR1 and CDR2 are MNHNS and SASEGT. The length of the CDR3 is 15 residues. The V and J ends lost 3 bases and 5 bases, in that order; junction bases with no gene match: 8. Here the CDR3 reads CASSDFREGSETQYF. The DNA for the CDR3 is TGTGCCAGCAGTGATTTTCGGGAGGGGTCGGAGACCCAGTACTTC.

This chain joins TRBV19 and TRBJ1-5; weak D call: TRBD1 (6 bases). V was pared by 3 bases and J by 4 bases, with 10 bases between. This CDR3 has 14 residues. From germline, CDR1 is LNHDA and CDR2 SQIVND (reference sequence). In DNA, the CDR3 is TGTGCCAGTAGTATGGATACAGGGAATCAGCCCCAGCATTTT. This gives the protein CASSMDTGNQPQHF.

The chain recombines TRBV12-3 or TRBV12-4 with TRBJ2-3; D perhaps matches TRBD1 (5 bases). Trimming shortened V by 5 bases and J by 2 bases, and 8 bases separated the two germline ends. The CDR3 is 13 residues long. The CDR3 nucleotides are TGTGCCAGCAGTGTCAGGGTCACAGATACGCAGTATTTT. Translating it yields CASSVRVTDTQYF.

This rearrangement joins TRBV9 to TRBJ1-5, with D possibly TRBD1 on 5 matching bases. The CDR3 extends over 15 amino acids. From germline, CDR1 is SGDLS and CDR2 YYNGEE. Trimming took 1 base from V and 0 from J, leaving 8 bases between them. CDR3 sequence reads: CASSVTGDSNQPQHF. In DNA, the CDR3 is TGTGCCAGCAGCGTAACGGGGGATAGCAATCAGCCCCAGCATTTT.

The rearrangement links TRBV3-1 (or the pseudogene TRBV3-2) to TRBJ1-2; a weak D match, TRBD1 (6 bases). The CDR3 totals 14 residues. The V gene lost 0 bases and the J gene lost 4 bases, with 9 bases spanning the gap. Per germline, CDR1 LGHDT and CDR2 YNNKEL (reference sequence). CDR3 sequence: CASSQEGGAYGYTF. Here the CDR3 DNA reads TGTGCCAGCAGCCAAGAGGGGGGGGCCTATGGCTACACCTTC.

Worth noting for this clone: Germline and junction disagree at one end, which may indicate a read error. The chain is built from TRBV20-1 and TRBJ2-1, with unresolved D. The germline V gene encodes CDR1 DFQATT and CDR2 SNEGSKA (reference sequence). CDR3 size: 11 residues. The CDR3 loop reads CSATSGRTAVF. The DNA of the CDR3 is TGCAGTGCTACCTCGGGTCGAACGGCCGTCTTC.

This chain connects TRBV28 to TRBJ1-5, with 12 nucleotides matching TRBD1. CDR3 size: 18 residues. Germline assignment: CDR1 MDHEN and CDR2 SYDVKM. The J segment lost 1 base and the V segment lost 3 bases, leaving 7 bases of the junction unmatched. CDR3 region: CASSFGGQGAVSNQPQHF. The CDR3 DNA sequence: TGTGCCAGCAGTTTCGGGGGACAGGGGGCGGTCAGCAATCAGCCCCAGCATTTT.

J is TRBJ1-1 and V is TRBV2; D is unclear. This CDR3 has 13 amino acids. The V and J ends lost 3 bases and 3 bases respectively, with 8 bases between them. Germline V gives CDR1 SNHLY, CDR2 FYNNEI. CDR3 region: CASSDYGDTEAFF. The CDR3 bases are TGTGCCAGCAGTGATTACGGGGACACTGAAGCTTTCTTT.

The chain uses TRBV5-5 and TRBJ1-4, with D perhaps matching TRBD1 (6 bases). The length of the CDR3 is 18 residues. V lost 3 bases and J 0 bases, leaving 18 bases between the germline ends. Germline assignment: CDR1 SGHKS and CDR2 YYEKEE (reference sequence). The CDR3 sequence is CASSSLPLTGTTNEKLFF. The CDR3 DNA follows: TGTGCCAGCAGCTCTTTGCCCCTGACAGGCACAACTAATGAAAAACTGTTTTTT.

The rearrangement links TRBV2 to TRBJ1-2; a possible D gene is TRBD1 (6 bases). Germline loops: CDR1 SNHLY, CDR2 FYNNEI. The length of the CDR3 is 15 residues. Between the trimmed V and J ends, which lost 6 bases and 5 bases, there was a span of 19 bases. The CDR3 region has the DNA TGTGCCAGCAGCAAAGAACAGGGATCCCCATATGGCTACACCTTC. It specifies CASSKEQGSPYGYTF.

This clone has just one count. The rearrangement joins TRBV5-5 to TRBJ1-2; no clear D gene. The V and J ends lost 3 bases and 0 bases respectively, with 18 bases between them. Germline V CDR1 and CDR2: SGHKS, YYEKEE (reference sequence). This CDR3 comprises 17 residues. The CDR3 loop is CASSSRFEAIANYGYTF. CDR3 in DNA: TGTGCCAGCAGCTCCCGATTCGAGGCCATAGCTAACTATGGCTACACCTTC.

The chain links TRBV19 to TRBJ1-5; 7 bases align to TRBD1. This CDR3 spans 17 amino acids. The V gene's germline CDR1 is LNHDA and CDR2 SQIVND (reference sequence). The trim removed 1 base at V and 4 bases at J, leaving 10 bases unmatched. The CDR3 spells CASSIGTGTARNQPQHF. CDR3 DNA: TGTGCCAGTAGTATAGGGACCGGGACAGCCAGGAATCAGCCCCAGCATTTT.

The V and J genes are TRBV28 and TRBJ2-3; 9 bases agree with TRBD2. The V gene end was trimmed by 3 bases and the J gene end by 1 base; junction bases not matched to a gene: 2. In germline, CDR1 is MDHEN, CDR2 SYDVKM. The CDR3 is 15 residues long. DNA of the CDR3: TGTGCCAGCAGTTTTCCTAGCGGGGGCACAGATACGCAGTATTTT. Encoded protein: CASSFPSGGTDTQYF. Full variable domain (remainder filled in from reference TRBV28 and TRBJ2-3): DVKVTQSSRYLVKRTGEKVFLECVQDMDHENMFWYRQDPGLGLRLIYFSYDVKMKEKGDIPEGYSVSREKKERFSLILESASTNQTSMYLCASSFPSGGTDTQYFGPGTRLTVL.

CDR3 nucleotide sequence: TGTGCCACAATCGAGGGGGACACTGAAGCTTTCTTT. Protein product: CATIEGDTEAFF. The chain employs TRBV15 and TRBJ1-1; a weak D match, TRBD1 (6 bases). This CDR3 has 12 amino acids. In germline, CDR1 is LNHNV, CDR2 YYDKDF (reference sequence). Trimming took off 9 bases at V and 3 bases at J, with 11 bases between the two ends.

This sequence joins TRBV6-1 and TRBJ1-6, with D uncertain. Germline values: CDR1 MNHNS, CDR2 SASEGT. The V end was cut by 2 bases, the J end by 9 bases, with 11 bases between. The CDR3 totals 14 residues. This CDR3 reads CASSETGVASPLHF. DNA of the CDR3: TGTGCCAGCAGTGAAACCGGGGTCGCTTCACCCCTCCACTTT.

The V and J genes are TRBV28 and TRBJ1-2; 8 nucleotides agree with TRBD1. V shed 6 bases and J 5 bases; nucleotides not matched to a gene: 5. CDR3 length equals 13 residues. Germline V CDR1 and CDR2: MDHEN, SYDVKM. CDR3 sequence reads: CASRAGGPYGYTF. The CDR3, as DNA: TGTGCCAGCAGGGCAGGGGGCCCTTATGGCTACACCTTC.